This TCR beta chain originates from a study of T-cell reconstitution after alpha-beta-depleted transplantation in children. Study-wide results and limits: T-cell counts and diversity at one year following transplant were attributed mainly to newly produced T cells.

On this clonotype itself: Its antigen is undetermined.

V was trimmed by 4 bases and J by 7 bases, leaving 15 bases between them. This CDR3 is built from 14 residues. The germline V gene encodes CDR1 MNHEY and CDR2 SVGAGI. It was with unique molecular identifiers that the TCRbeta library was prepared. Using its own MiXCR run on the PCR reads, TCRdb lists one record per CDR3 protein. Of hundreds of thousands of distinct CDR3 sequences listed, 10% to 15% are singletons. The clonotype comes from a male patient between 10 and 17 years old who had a stem cell transplant for acute myeloid leukemia, so the T cells may come from the graft donor. The J gene is TRBJ2-3, the V gene TRBV6-5, with a tentative D call TRBD1 (5 bases). Sequencing used PBMCs, mostly from graft donor cells, obtained 360 days after TCRalphabeta/CD19-depleted stem cell transplant. The CDR3, as DNA: TGTGCCAGCAGTTTTACCTCAGGGCCATATACGCAGTATTTT. Amino acid sequence: CASSFTSGPYTQYF.